A single sample is the source of the 26 T cell receptor beta chains below, sequenced in a study of T cell repertoires in cytomegalovirus infection. TCRdb itself ran the reads through MiXCR, one entry per CDR3 protein. The sample has around 740,000 distinct CDR3 sequences, roughly 36% seen once; the top ten hold roughly 2.9%. The specimen was PBMCs. The receptors here all came from a human donor in good health (CMV status not recorded). Some clones in this sample may be carry-over from other donors' samples.

The chain recombines TRBV28 with TRBJ2-5; the D is unclear. V was clipped by 7 bases and J by 7 bases, with 10 bases between them. This CDR3 region has 11 residues. Germline loops: CDR1 MDHEN, CDR2 SYDVKM. CDR3 bases: TGTGCCAGCAACAGCCTAACGACCCAGTACTTC. It translates to CASNSLTTQYF.

V usage is TRBV12-3 or TRBV12-4 and J usage is TRBJ1-2; D call uncertain. V shed 3 bases and J shed 5 bases, with 10 bases lying between them. This CDR3 contains 13 residues. CDR3 nucleotide sequence: TGTGCCAGCAGTTTTCGGGGTACTTATGGCTACACCTTC. Its protein product is CASSFRGTYGYTF.

This clonotype has just a few counts. The rearrangement links TRBV5-1 to TRBJ2-7; D uncertain. The V gene's germline CDR1 is SGHRS and CDR2 YFSETQ. V lost 5 bases and J lost 5, with 14 bases in between. The CDR3 extends over 13 amino acids. The CDR3 sequence: CASSSLYEDEQYF. CDR3 nucleotides: TGCGCCAGCAGTTCGCTTTACGAGGACGAGCAGTACTTC.

This clonotype was seen a few times. This chain connects TRBV6-1 to TRBJ1-5, with a tentative D call TRBD1 (5 bases). Germline V lookup: CDR1 MNHNS, CDR2 SASEGT. This CDR3 contains 13 residues. V lost 10 bases, J lost 9 bases, and 19 bases lay in between. CDR3 sequence: CATLDARRGPQHF. CDR3 nucleotide sequence: TGTGCCACCCTGGACGCTCGGAGGGGGCCCCAGCATTTT.

V and J are TRBV19 and TRBJ2-7; possible D gene TRBD1, 6 bases. V lost 5 bases to trimming and J lost 3 bases, with 11 bases between them. The CDR3 loop spans 13 amino acids. Germline CDR1 and CDR2: LNHDA and SQIVND (reference sequence). The CDR3 bases are TGTGCCAGTAGTCCAGGACAGCACTACGAGCAGTACTTC. Its translation is CASSPGQHYEQYF.

This clonotype has ten or more counts. The gene calls are TRBV7-6 and TRBJ1-1; no firm D call. CDR3 length equals 14 residues. V was cut by 1 base and J by 4 bases, with 10 bases left in between. The V gene's germline CDR1 is SGHVS and CDR2 FNYEAQ. The CDR3 here is CASSLDPGSTEAFF. DNA for the CDR3: TGTGCCAGCAGCTTAGACCCGGGATCCACTGAAGCTTTCTTT.

This clonotype was seen a few times. The V gene is TRBV24-1, the J gene TRBJ2-1; D unclear. Germline V gene sequence: CDR1 KGHDR, CDR2 SFDVKD. Trimming shortened V by 4 bases and J by 0 bases, and 9 bases separated the two germline ends. The CDR3 sequence is 15 residues long. The CDR3 DNA is TGTGCCACCAGTGAGTCCGCCCGCTCCTACAATGAGCAGTTCTTC. It is translated as CATSESARSYNEQFF.

J is TRBJ1-5 and V is TRBV24-1; no clear D gene. With 5 bases removed from V and 6 bases from J, the gap between germline ends came to 13 bases. Germline assignment: CDR1 KGHDR and CDR2 SFDVKD. The CDR3 is 14 residues long. The CDR3 DNA sequence: TGTGCCACCAGTGCAGGACCGTGGGGTCAGCCCCAGCATTTT. This sequence encodes CATSAGPWGQPQHF.

This clonotype was detected a few times. An end of the junction does not agree with germline; a read error may underlie this. The gene calls are TRBV19 and TRBJ2-7, with TRBD1 identical over 10 bases. The germline gives CDR1 LNHDA, CDR2 SQIVND (reference sequence). This CDR3 comprises 13 residues. This chain's CDR3 is CASTKTGGHEQYF. The CDR3 DNA follows: TGTGCGAGTACTAAGACAGGGGGCCACGAGCAGTACTTC.

J is TRBJ2-4 and V is TRBV2; 11 nucleotides match TRBD1. CDR1 is SNHLY and CDR2 is FYNNEI in the germline V gene. The CDR3 covers 14 residues. The J segment lost 6 bases and the V segment lost 4 bases, leaving 2 bases of the junction unmatched. The chain's CDR3 is CASSGGQGANIQYF. DNA for the CDR3: TGTGCCAGCAGTGGCGGACAGGGGGCAAACATTCAGTACTTC.

In this sample, this clonotype turned up many times. The rearrangement links TRBV7-2 to TRBJ2-1; D may be TRBD1 or TRBD2 (5 bases each). The length of the CDR3 is 11 residues. Germline V CDR1 and CDR2: SGHTA, FQGNSA. Trimming shortened V by 5 bases and J by 12 bases, and 11 bases separated the two germline ends. The CDR3 reads CASSGPGGQFF. The CDR3 nucleotides read TGTGCCAGCAGCGGACCTGGGGGGCAGTTCTTC.

The V call is TRBV12-3 or TRBV12-4, the J call TRBJ2-7; 8 bases fit TRBD1. The CDR3 length is 16 residues. V was clipped by 6 bases and J by 2 bases; unmatched bases: 12. The DNA for the CDR3 is TGTGCCAGCAGCCATGGACAGGGCTGTATTACCTACGAGCAGTACTTC. This translates into CASSHGQGCITYEQYF.

This clonotype has just a few counts. The J gene is TRBJ2-1, the V gene TRBV20-1; 7 positions agree with TRBD2. Germline V gene data show CDR1 as DFQATT and CDR2 as SNEGSKA (reference sequence). J was trimmed by 4 bases and V by 6 bases; bases with no gene match: 12. There are 15 residues in the CDR3. The CDR3 sequence is CSAFTTSGGYNEQFF. CDR3 nucleotides: TGCAGTGCATTCACTACTTCGGGAGGTTACAATGAGCAGTTCTTC.

This clonotype was seen at least ten times. Written as DNA, the CDR3 is TGTGCCAGCAGCCAGGGGTTTACGGAAGCTTTCTTT. This sequence encodes CASSQGFTEAFF. The chain is built from TRBV7-6 and TRBJ1-1; possibly TRBD1 for D (6 bases). V was trimmed by 5 bases and J by 8 bases, leaving 12 bases between them. CDR3 length: 12 residues. Germline values: CDR1 SGHVS, CDR2 FNYEAQ.

This clonotype was seen many times. The chain recombines TRBV7-3 with TRBJ1-2, with 9 nucleotides matching TRBD1. Trimming removed 4 bases from V and 4 bases from J; junction bases left unmatched: 10. The CDR3 length is 16 residues. Germline CDR1 and CDR2: SGHTA and FQGTGA. CDR3 nucleotides: TGTGCCAGCAGCTCCGCCATACAGGGGGCGGGCTATGGCTACACCTTC. The encoded protein is CASSSAIQGAGYGYTF.

About this clonotype: The conserved final phenylalanine or tryptophan is absent from the CDR3, which likely points to a read error. The chain has TRBV7-2 and TRBJ1-2; D not resolved. The CDR3 is made up of 14 amino acids. Germline V CDR1 and CDR2: SGHTA, FQGNSA. The CDR3 DNA is TGTGCCAGCAGCTTTCGGGGTTTAAACTATGTCTACACCTGC. Amino acid sequence: CASSFRGLNYVYTC.

The rearrangement joins TRBV28 to TRBJ2-3; D could derive from TRBD1 or TRBD2 (6 bases each). The CDR3 totals 12 residues. Trimming stripped 5 bases from V and 10 bases from J, with 13 bases between. Per germline, CDR1 MDHEN and CDR2 SYDVKM. The CDR3 DNA follows: TGTGCCAGCAGTCCCCCTCGGGGGCCGCAGTATTTT. This sequence encodes CASSPPRGPQYF.

The rearrangement uses TRBV20-1 and TRBJ1-4; no clear D gene. V gave up 6 bases and J gave up 2 bases, with 7 bases separating them. Per germline, CDR1 DFQATT and CDR2 SNEGSKA (reference sequence). The CDR3 spans 12 residues. CDR3 sequence (DNA): TGCAGTGCCAAGAGGACTAATGAAAAACTGTTTTTT. Protein product: CSAKRTNEKLFF.

The chain recombines TRBV7-9 with TRBJ2-2; D unresolved. This CDR3 is 14 amino acids long. The germline CDR1 and CDR2 sequences are SEHNR and FQNEAQ (reference sequence). V gave up 2 bases and J gave up 6 bases, with 10 bases separating them. The CDR3 bases are TGTGCCAGCAGCTTATATTCCGGGTCCGGGGAGCTGTTTTTT. Translating gives CASSLYSGSGELFF. The variable domain in full, completed from reference TRBV7-9 and TRBJ2-2, reads DTGVSQNPRHKITKRGQNVTFRCDPISEHNRLYWYRQTLGQGPEFLTYFQNEAQLEKSRLLSDRFSAERPKGSFSTLEIQRTEQGDSAMYLCASSLYSGSGELFFGEGSRLTVL.

This clonotype came up a few times. The V gene is TRBV6-6, the J gene TRBJ1-1; D unresolved. Germline V gene sequence: CDR1 MNHNY, CDR2 SVGAGI (reference sequence). The CDR3 runs to 16 residues. V was clipped by 5 bases and J by 0 bases, with 16 bases between them. The CDR3 coding sequence is TGTGCCAGCAGTGAGTGGGGTAGGACGGTGAACACTGAAGCTTTCTTT. Amino acid sequence: CASSEWGRTVNTEAFF.

This clonotype has a handful of counts. V usage is TRBV20-1 and J usage is TRBJ2-2; TRBD1 might be the D (6 bases). The CDR3 has 13 residues. Germline V gene data show CDR1 as DFQATT and CDR2 as SNEGSKA (reference sequence). This CDR3 reads CSFRGRGTGELFF. CDR3 DNA sequence: TGCAGCTTCAGGGGTCGCGGCACCGGGGAGCTGTTTTTT.

The chain employs TRBV7-9 and TRBJ1-2; D is possibly TRBD1 (6 bases). Germline V CDR1 and CDR2: SEHNR, FQNEAQ (reference sequence). The CDR3 runs 16 residues. V gave up 0 bases and J gave up 7 bases, with 18 bases separating them. CDR3 loop: CASSLALTRDNAGYTF. CDR3 nucleotides: TGTGCCAGCAGCTTAGCCTTGACCCGGGACAATGCTGGCTACACCTTC.

This clonotype was counted at least ten times. V usage is TRBV7-8 and J usage is TRBJ1-1, with a weak D call TRBD1 (6 bases). CDR1 and CDR2 (germline): SGHVS, FQNEAQ. Trimming removed 2 bases at V and 1 base at J, with 11 bases between. CDR3 size: 15 residues. Written as DNA, the CDR3 is TGTGCCAGCAGCTTAATCAGGGGCCCGAACACTGAAGCTTTCTTT. Amino acid sequence: CASSLIRGPNTEAFF.

The V call is TRBV7-2, the J call TRBJ1-6; D is uncertain. The CDR3 contains 15 residues. V lost 0 bases to trimming and J lost 8 bases, with 11 bases between them. CDR1 SGHTA and CDR2 FQGNSA come from the germline V gene. DNA for the CDR3: TGTGCCAGCAGCTTAGCGCCTGGGAGTTATTCACCCCTCCACTTT. Translation: CASSLAPGSYSPLHF.

In this sample, this clonotype turned up a few times. The chain carries TRBV4-1 and TRBJ1-3, with D unclear. This CDR3 region has 15 residues. V shed 4 bases and J shed 0 bases, with 10 bases lying between them. Germline V gene data show CDR1 as MGHRA and CDR2 as YSYEKL. In nucleotides, the CDR3 is TGCGCCAGCAGCCCGTGGACGGCCTCTGGAAACACCATATATTTT. Its protein is CASSPWTASGNTIYF.

The V gene is TRBV12-3 or TRBV12-4, the J gene TRBJ1-4; 8 bases are shared with TRBD1. The CDR3 sequence is 16 residues long. V shed 7 bases, J shed 8 bases, and the junction held 15 bases outside the gene matches. This chain's CDR3 is CASIKTGTGLGEKLFF. CDR3 DNA: TGTGCCAGCATCAAGACCGGGACAGGCCTTGGGGAAAAACTGTTTTTT.